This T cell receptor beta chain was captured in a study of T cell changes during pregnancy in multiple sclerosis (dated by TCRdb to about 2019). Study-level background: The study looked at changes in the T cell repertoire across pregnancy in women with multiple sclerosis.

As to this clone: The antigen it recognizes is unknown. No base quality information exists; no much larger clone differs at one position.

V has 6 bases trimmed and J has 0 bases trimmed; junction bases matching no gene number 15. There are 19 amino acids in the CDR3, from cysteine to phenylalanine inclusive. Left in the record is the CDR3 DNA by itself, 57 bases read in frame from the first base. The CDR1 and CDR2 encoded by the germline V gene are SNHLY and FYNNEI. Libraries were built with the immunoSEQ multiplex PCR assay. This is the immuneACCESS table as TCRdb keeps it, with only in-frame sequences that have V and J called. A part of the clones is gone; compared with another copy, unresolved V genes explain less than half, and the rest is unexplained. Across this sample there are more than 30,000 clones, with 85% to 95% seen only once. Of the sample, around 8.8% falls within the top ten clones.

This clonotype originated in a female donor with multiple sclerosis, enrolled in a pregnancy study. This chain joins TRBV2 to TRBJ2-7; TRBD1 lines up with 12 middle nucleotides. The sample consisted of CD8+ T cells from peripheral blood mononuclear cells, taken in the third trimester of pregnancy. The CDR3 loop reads CASRNVPGQGARGSYEQYF. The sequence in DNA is TGTGCCAGCAGAAACGTCCCGGGACAGGGGGCGCGGGGCTCCTACGAGCAGTACTTC.